This T cell receptor (beta chain) emerged from a study of Tregs in tolerant kidney transplant recipients. Overall study findings and caveats: Tolerant patients' donor-specific Tregs expanded beyond overall Tregs, suggesting antigen-driven growth. For some patients, primers changed over time, blocking nucleotide-level comparison.

Mixed chimerism was transient after nonmyeloablative marrow transplants from related graft donors. The CDR3 is 13 amino acids. Germline CDR1 reads SGHNT; CDR2 reads YENEEA. The V and J ends lost 7 bases and 2 bases respectively, with 12 bases between them. Repertoires were generated with immunoSEQ multiplex PCR, while TCRdb's copy carries only in-frame clones and drops some. This sample has 75,000 to 100,000 clones, with over 85% found just once. Notes on this clone: Its specificity is unknown.

This receptor was identified in a human patient who received a combined kidney and bone marrow transplant. The graft donor may be the source of some T cells. The J gene is TRBJ2-7, the V gene TRBV11-3, with D possibly TRBD2 on 5 matching bases. This sample comprised CD4+ T cells from blood (PBMCs), obtained 12 months after the transplant. In DNA, the CDR3 is TGTGCCAGCACACGGGAATTTACCTACGAGCAGTACTTC. Translated: CASTREFTYEQYF.